One and the same sample provided the 10 T cell receptor beta chains below, sequenced in a study of T cells in Graves' hyperthyroidism and ophthalmopathy (dated by TCRdb to between 2018 and 2021). To prepare the library, multiplex PCR was applied. TCRdb lists the instrument as Illumina HiSeq 2000. The TCR beta CDR3 regions were amplified from the RNA transcripts. A first-round RT-PCR of the TCR CDR3 used the HTBI primer set with the Qiagen OneStep RT-PCR kit. Through fastp at Q25 and MiXCR, TCRdb rebuilt clones from the public reads, retaining in-frame beta chains. Each entry merges the rows of one CDR3 protein and shows their most common DNA and genes. Across this sample there are 400,000 to 500,000 distinct CDR3 sequences, with over 13% seen only once. The ten largest clones capture around a sixth of the sample. Input material: blood. The receptors derive from a woman aged 18 to 35 with Graves' hyperthyroidism.

There are many counts of this clonotype. This sequence joins TRBV27 and TRBJ2-5; unclear D gene. The CDR3 contains 14 residues. With 3 bases removed from V and 2 bases from J, the gap between germline ends came to 10 bases. Per the germline V gene, CDR1 is MNHEY and CDR2 is SMNVEV (reference sequence). CDR3 sequence: CASSLDTLQETQYF. The CDR3 coding sequence is TGTGCCAGCAGTTTGGATACCCTACAAGAGACCCAGTACTTC.

This clonotype has ten or more counts. The gene calls are TRBV4-2 and TRBJ2-3, with TRBD1 identical over 11 bases. The CDR3 contains 17 residues. Trimming took 0 bases from V and 4 from J; bases not matched to a gene: 6. Germline V gives CDR1 LGHNA, CDR2 YNFKEQ. This CDR3 is CASSQELGQGVADTQYF. CDR3 coding DNA: TGTGCCAGCAGCCAAGAATTGGGACAGGGGGTAGCAGATACGCAGTATTTT.

This clonotype was recorded many times. CDR3 residues: CASSIGGGSSYEQYF. The CDR3, as DNA: TGTGCCAGTAGTATAGGAGGAGGAAGCTCCTACGAGCAGTACTTC. This sequence joins TRBV19 and TRBJ2-7; D might be TRBD2 (5 bases). The CDR3 totals 15 residues. V was trimmed by 1 base and J by 0 bases, leaving 10 bases between them. CDR1 LNHDA and CDR2 SQIVND come from the germline V gene (reference sequence).

The sample holds a few counts of this clonotype. A read error may be the cause here, since a much bigger clone is one base away. The chain carries TRBV6-2 or TRBV6-3 and TRBJ2-5; no definite D call. Trimming removed 8 bases at V and 5 bases at J, with 15 bases between. There are 13 residues in the CDR3. CDR1 and CDR2 (germline): MNHEY, SVGEGT. The CDR3 here is CASVPPVGETQYF. CDR3 sequence (DNA): TGTGCCAGCGTACCCCCGGTCGGGGAGACCCAGTACTTC.

This clonotype was counted many times. The V and J genes are TRBV11-2 and TRBJ2-5; perhaps TRBD1 as D (5 bases). V was clipped by 6 bases and J by 5 bases, with 10 bases between them. Germline V gene sequence: CDR1 SGHAT, CDR2 FQNNGV. The CDR3 length is 12 residues. CDR3 sequence (DNA): TGTGCCAGCAGACCATCAGGGGAGACCCAGTACTTC. Translating gives CASRPSGETQYF.

This clonotype has only a few counts. V and J are TRBV6-1 and TRBJ1-2; a possible D gene is TRBD1 (5 bases). The CDR3 sequence is 13 residues long. CDR1 is MNHNS and CDR2 is SASEGT in the germline V gene. Trimming took 6 bases from V and 4 from J, leaving 12 bases between them. CDR3 sequence: CASSTQDLYGYTF. CDR3 sequence (DNA): TGTGCCAGCAGCACACAGGACCTCTATGGCTACACCTTC.

This clonotype was counted between two and nine times. V gene TRBV7-6 combines with J gene TRBJ2-3; a weak D match, TRBD1 (6 bases). V shed 7 bases and J shed 2 bases, with 16 bases lying between them. The CDR3 is 15 amino acids. The germline V gene encodes CDR1 SGHVS and CDR2 FNYEAQ. CDR3 DNA sequence: TGTGCCAGCACCGCGACAGGCCAGCCCACAGATACGCAGTATTTT. Its translation: CASTATGQPTDTQYF.

The chain is built from TRBV6-1 and TRBJ2-7, with 7 bases matching TRBD1. V shed 6 bases and J 2 bases; nucleotides not matched to a gene: 10. CDR1 is MNHNS, CDR2 SASEGT, per germline. The length of the CDR3 is 15 residues. The CDR3 region has the DNA TGTGCCAGCAGATCCGGGACAGTGGGGCCCTACGAGCAGTACGTC. Translating gives CASRSGTVGPYEQYV.

This clonotype was seen more than once but under ten times. J is TRBJ1-2 and V is TRBV18; 10 bases agree with TRBD1. Unmatched junction bases numbered 3, after V lost 0 bases and J lost 2 bases. Looked up from germline, CDR1 is KGHSH and CDR2 is LQKENI. This CDR3 contains 16 residues. The CDR3 DNA is TGTGCCAGCTCACCACCATCGGACAGGGGGAACTATGGCTACACCTTC. Its protein product is CASSPPSDRGNYGYTF.

This clonotype was detected many times. The V call is TRBV6-1, the J call TRBJ2-7, with TRBD1 as a possible D gene (6 bases). This CDR3 contains 15 residues. The germline V gene has CDR1 MNHNS and CDR2 SASEGT. Trimming took off 8 bases at V and 5 bases at J, with 22 bases between the two ends. CDR3 coding DNA: TGTGCCAGCTCTCGGCGCCGGGACACGAAAGACGAGCAGTACGTC. The encoded protein is CASSRRRDTKDEQYV.